The T cell receptor (beta chain) described here comes from a study of beta chain features in type 1 diabetes (dated by TCRdb to between 2018 and 2020). With respect to the entire study: Mean age, gender distribution, total cell number and subset yield were not different between patients and healthy donors. Regulatory and stem cell-like memory subsets were isolated from only 8 patients and about eight healthy donors, whereas naive and central memory subsets came from all 30 or so donors. The study compared TCRB repertoires of sorted circulating CD4+ T cell subsets between recently diagnosed type 1 diabetes patients and matched healthy donors. A total of approximately 100 million sorted cells were examined across all samples, and the number of cells per subset was strongly correlated with RNA yield. The investigation overall reported the following: Patients with type 1 diabetes made fewer insertions and deleted more nucleotides at VDJ recombination sites, implying thymic rearrangement abnormalities. Because small numbers of individuals were included in the HLA sub-analyses, any influence of HLA type on TCRB rearrangement was left unresolved. Type 1 diabetes patients showed a moderate but significant shortening of TCRB CDR3 length in all four CD4+ subsets. Shorter templates might have been favored by PCR, but patient and control samples were amplified and corrected together, so both groups would have been affected equally by any skew. Naive, central memory and regulatory TCRB repertoires appeared to be more similar among patients than among healthy donors. Because cDNA was sequenced instead of genomic DNA, activated cells with high expression could be over-represented, although the groups did not differ in activation or CD3 levels.

A single peripheral blood draw of about 116 mL on average was collected from each donor into heparinised tubes. A BD FACSAria II and a panel including CD45RO, CCR7, CD25, CD127, CD95 and CD27 were used to sort naive, central memory, regulatory and stem cell-like memory CD4+ T cells. A purity above 95% was achieved for all sorted populations. PBMCs were separated immediately by Lymphoprep density gradient centrifugation and were stained directly, without being cultured. Samples were stained and sorted in pairs, with one healthy donor and one patient per experiment, so that batch effects were minimized. The High Capacity cDNA Reverse Transcription Kit was used to reverse transcribe all of the isolated RNA, meaning that expressed TCRB transcripts were what got sequenced. Deep immunoSEQ sequencing was performed on naive, central memory and regulatory T cell samples, with an average of around 3.4 million total reads per sample. After sorted cells were lysed in RLT buffer, RNA was extracted with DNase-treated RNeasy Micro or Mini kits, with the choice depending on cell number. To prevent cross-contamination, each cell subset was processed individually, whereas patient and healthy donor samples were processed jointly. Using the immunoSEQ multiplex PCR, TCRB sequences were amplified from cDNA into 87-bp fragments spanning the CDR3 region. Amplicons were sequenced on the Illumina HiSeq platform. Turning to the authors' computational methods: Synthetic template baselines were used to correct PCR bias computationally, reads within Hamming distance 2 were collapsed together, and singletons that could not be merged were discarded. By aligning reads against IMGT, V, D and J genes, CDR3 length, and insertions or deletions at six rearrangement sites were assigned. Within each subset, clonotype counts were normalized to sorted cell number, after which true diversity and Gini coefficients were computed with the tcR R package. The overlap coefficient, calculated on TCRB nucleotide sequences, was used to measure repertoire sharing. Held by TCRdb, this immuneACCESS table contains in-frame sequences only and omits some clones. Under half of the omission traces to an unresolved V gene where checked; the cause of the rest is unknown. That table supplies the V and J calls and clone size; D and trimming were determined from the DNA. This sample gives roughly 150,000 clones in total; 7.5% to 9.5% of them show up just once. Around 0.5% of the sample goes to the ten largest clones.

A note on this clone: No antigen is known for it. Qualities for individual bases were not recorded, and no much larger clone is one base off.

This TCR was recovered from a woman aged 18 to 35 with type 1 diabetes. The source material was central memory CD4+ T cells from blood.

The encoded CDR3 is CAWSAGDTEAFF. The DNA reads as follows: TGTGCCTGGAGTGCGGGGGACACTGAAGCTTTCTTT. This sequence uses TRBV30 and TRBJ1-1; a weak D assignment points to TRBD1 (5 bases agree). From the cysteine through the phenylalanine, the CDR3 covers 12 amino acids. Kept here is only the CDR3 DNA, which spans 36 bases and is read in frame from base 1. V drops 1 base and J drops 3 bases, leaving 6 bases in between. According to the germline V gene (reference sequence), CDR1 reads GTSNPN and CDR2 reads SVGIG.